This T cell receptor (beta chain) comes out of a study of CXCR3-negative and CXCR3-positive naive CD8 T cells (dated by TCRdb to between 2018 and 2020). Study-wide context: In total, around 140 million TRB reads were obtained, or roughly 1.5 +/- 0.3 million reads per library. Data from roughly eleven donors, pooled across two independent experiments, went into the diversity and physicochemical repertoire analyses. The TRBV-TRBJ cluster analysis covered naive subsets from 5 donors and memory cells from 3 donors. Points the paper makes about the study in general: Freshly isolated PBMCs were used for most assays because CXCR3 expression went down partially after cryopreservation. TRB CDR3s from CXCR3-positive naive cells showed higher hydrophobicity (lower Kidera factor 4), lower energy, and higher strength and volume indices than CXCR3-negative naive cells. Because surface CD5, which has been linked to self-reactivity in mice, was comparable between naive subsets, TCR interaction strength was also inferred from TRB CDR3 physicochemical properties. Similar TRBV-TRBJ usage was shown by naive CXCR3-negative and CXCR3-positive cells from the same donor, whereas distinct patterns were shown by memory cells. Both naive subsets had comparably high repertoire diversity, while memory CD8+ T cells had much lower repertoire diversity.

This sample was sequenced with a NextSeq 550. The Human TCR Profiling Kit (MiLaboratory) was used to make UMI-labeled 5' RACE TRB cDNA libraries. The full amount of extracted RNA was used for cDNA synthesis, and the full amount of resulting cDNA was used for PCR amplification. Libraries were prepared in parallel using an identical number of PCR cycles. On the authors' methods: With a minimum of two reads required per UMI, MIGEC and MiXCR pulled out about 50,000 +/- 10,000 unique UMI-labeled TRB cDNA molecules from each library. An average of around 40,000 +/- 10,000 functional in-frame TRB CDR3 nucleotide clonotypes without stop codons was found per library. After downsampling to 5000 UMI-labeled TRB molecules per sample, diversity metrics such as normalized Shannon-Wiener and Chao1 were calculated in VDJtools. VDJtools computed clonotype-size-weighted physicochemical properties of the central five CDR3 residues: interaction energy, strength, volume and Kidera factor 4. TCRdb reprocessed the raw reads; every CDR3 protein sequence is a single record, and DNA is not supplied. The V and J calls shown here were made by TCRdb, not taken from the authors' results. This sample's table carries under 150,000 distinct CDR3 sequences. The ten largest make up approximately 0.28% of the sample.

For every CD8+ T cell subset, over 250,000 cells were flow-sorted straight into RLT lysis buffer, and each subset was sorted in triplicate. To keep memory contaminants out, a stringent definition of naive CD8+ T cells was applied: CD45RO-CCR7+CD27+CD95-. Peripheral blood mononuclear cells were isolated from buffy coats by standard density gradient centrifugation. A FACSAria III was used to flow-sort naive CD8+ T cells into CXCR3-negative and CXCR3-positive populations. Total RNA was extracted from sorted cells with an RNeasy Mini Kit. On this clonotype itself: There is no known antigen for this receptor.

The source of this sequence is a human donor in good health. Some clones in this sample may be carry-over from other donors' samples. Sequencing used naive CXCR3+ CD8+ T cells from blood. Per the publication, the cell subset or site label means: CD45RO-CCR7+CD27+CD95- naive CD8+ T cells expressing CXCR3 (TNR3+).

The CDR3 region: CASSLSPGPTYNEQFF. Here the chain combines TRBV27 and TRBJ2-1; TCRdb outputs TRBD1, but without DNA this stays unchecked. The CDR3 starts with the cysteine, ends with the phenylalanine, and has 16 residues. DNA for this receptor is not on file. In the germline V gene (reference sequence), CDR1 corresponds to MNHEY and CDR2 to SMNVEV.